Listed below are T cell receptor beta chains from one sample, sequenced in a study of shared clonotypes between healthy human individuals. Some clones are missing from TCRdb's copy, which holds only in-frame ones; the method was immunoSEQ multiplex PCR. This table holds about 980,000 clones, roughly 72% found once. The sample was memory CD4+ T cells sorted from blood. The receptors come from a man between 18 and 35 years old in good health. The CDR3 runs from the conserved cysteine through the conserved F or W. Each record gives: J gene, D gene, clone size, V gene, CDR3 protein, CDR3 DNA. The D gene is left open where the match is weak. A row's size may be missing; if present it is once, few, many or a size class.

j_call: TRBJ1-2; d_call: TRBD1; clone_size: few; v_call: TRBV7-2; cdr3_aa: CASSSEGQVYGYTF; cdr3_nt: TGTGCCAGCAGCTCTGAGGGACAGGTCTATGGCTACACCTTC
j_call: TRBJ2-2; d_call: TRBD2; clone_size: few; v_call: TRBV5-6; cdr3_aa: CASSSGTSGRLTGELFF; cdr3_nt: TGTGCCAGCAGCTCCGGGACTAGCGGGAGGTTAACCGGGGAGCTGTTTTTT
j_call: TRBJ2-7; d_call: .; clone_size: .; v_call: TRBV6-1; cdr3_aa: CASSEVGVMYF; cdr3_nt: TGTGCCAGCAGTGAAGTCGGGGTCATGTACTTC
j_call: TRBJ1-5; d_call: TRBD1; clone_size: .; v_call: TRBV28; cdr3_aa: CASSLRQGVNQPQHF; cdr3_nt: TGTGCCAGCAGCTTGAGACAGGGGGTAAATCAGCCCCAGCATTTT
j_call: TRBJ1-1; d_call: .; clone_size: .; v_call: TRBV27; cdr3_aa: CASSVGMNTEAFF; cdr3_nt: TGTGCCAGCAGTGTTGGGATGAACACTGAAGCTTTCTTT
j_call: TRBJ1-1; d_call: TRBD1; clone_size: .; v_call: TRBV10-3; cdr3_aa: CAILQGADTEAFF; cdr3_nt: TGTGCCATTCTACAGGGGGCTGACACTGAAGCTTTCTTT
j_call: TRBJ2-5; d_call: .; clone_size: .; v_call: TRBV30; cdr3_aa: CAWGAGQTQYF; cdr3_nt: TGTGCCTGGGGGGCGGGGCAGACCCAGTACTTC
j_call: TRBJ2-5; d_call: .; clone_size: .; v_call: TRBV20-1; cdr3_aa: CSASSERTQYF; cdr3_nt: TGCAGTGCTAGCTCCGAGAGAACCCAGTACTTC
j_call: TRBJ2-7; d_call: .; clone_size: .; v_call: TRBV28; cdr3_aa: CASSFPGSEQYF; cdr3_nt: TGTGCCAGCAGTTTTCCAGGGAGCGAGCAGTACTTC
j_call: TRBJ2-5; d_call: .; clone_size: once; v_call: TRBV29-1; cdr3_aa: CSGGSVTQYF; cdr3_nt: TGCAGTGGGGGGTCGGTAACCCAGTACTTC
j_call: TRBJ1-4; d_call: TRBD1; clone_size: .; v_call: TRBV13; cdr3_aa: CASSGDRVREKLFF; cdr3_nt: TGTGCCAGCAGCGGGGACAGGGTCCGTGAAAAACTGTTTTTT
j_call: TRBJ1-1; d_call: .; clone_size: .; v_call: TRBV30; cdr3_aa: CAWTFGNTEAFF; cdr3_nt: TGTGCCTGGACTTTTGGGAACACTGAAGCTTTCTTT
j_call: TRBJ2-1; d_call: TRBD2; clone_size: .; v_call: TRBV5-1; cdr3_aa: CASSPGTSAYNEQFF; cdr3_nt: TGCGCCAGCAGCCCCGGGACTAGCGCTTACAATGAGCAGTTCTTC
j_call: TRBJ1-1; d_call: .; clone_size: few; v_call: TRBV18; cdr3_aa: CASSPPAMNTEAFF; cdr3_nt: TGTGCCAGCTCACCACCGGCAATGAACACTGAAGCTTTCTTT
j_call: TRBJ2-3; d_call: TRBD2; clone_size: .; v_call: TRBV18; cdr3_aa: CASSQTSGVGPKTQYF; cdr3_nt: TGTGCCAGCTCACAGACTAGCGGGGTGGGGCCCAAGACGCAGTATTTT
j_call: TRBJ1-1; d_call: .; clone_size: few; v_call: TRBV18; cdr3_aa: CASSPRSTSMNTEAFF; cdr3_nt: TGTGCCAGCTCACCAAGATCTACATCGATGAACACTGAAGCTTTCTTT
j_call: TRBJ2-1; d_call: .; clone_size: .; v_call: TRBV7-9; cdr3_aa: CASSLGEQFF; cdr3_nt: TGTGCCAGCAGTCTAGGTGAGCAGTTCTTC
j_call: TRBJ2-5; d_call: .; clone_size: .; v_call: TRBV19; cdr3_aa: CASSTDIGGVETQYF; cdr3_nt: TGTGCCAGTAGTACGGACATTGGCGGGGTAGAGACCCAGTACTTC
j_call: TRBJ1-5; d_call: .; clone_size: once; v_call: TRBV2; cdr3_aa: CASRQGTSNQPQHF; cdr3_nt: TGTGCCAGCAGACAGGGAACCAGCAATCAGCCCCAGCATTTT
j_call: TRBJ2-2; d_call: .; clone_size: .; v_call: TRBV30; cdr3_aa: CAWSGQAVGGELFF; cdr3_nt: TGTGCCTGGAGTGGACAGGCCGTTGGCGGGGAGCTGTTTTTT
j_call: TRBJ2-3; d_call: .; clone_size: .; v_call: TRBV5-1; cdr3_aa: CASSLGDADTQYF; cdr3_nt: TGCGCCAGCAGCCTGGGGGATGCAGATACGCAGTATTTT
j_call: TRBJ2-7; d_call: .; clone_size: many; v_call: TRBV21-1; cdr3_aa: CASSKWGGRHYYEQYF; cdr3_nt: TGTGCCAGCAGCAAATGGGGGGGGAGACACTACTACGAGCAGTACTTC
j_call: TRBJ1-1; d_call: .; clone_size: .; v_call: TRBV19; cdr3_aa: CASSPMDTYNTEAFF; cdr3_nt: TGTGCCAGTAGTCCGATGGACACCTACAACACTGAAGCTTTCTTT
j_call: TRBJ1-1; d_call: .; clone_size: .; v_call: TRBV6-6; cdr3_aa: CASSYYENTEAFF; cdr3_nt: TGTGCCAGCAGTTACTATGAGAATACTGAAGCTTTCTTT
j_call: TRBJ1-6; d_call: .; clone_size: .; v_call: TRBV2; cdr3_aa: CAITLSSYNSPLHF; cdr3_nt: TGTGCCATCACTCTTAGCTCCTATAATTCACCCCTCCACTTT
j_call: TRBJ2-3; d_call: .; clone_size: .; v_call: TRBV5-4; cdr3_aa: CASSLEYTDTQYF; cdr3_nt: TGTGCCAGCAGCTTGGAGTACACAGATACGCAGTATTTT
j_call: TRBJ2-5; d_call: .; clone_size: .; v_call: TRBV29-1; cdr3_aa: CSVGSGTKETQYF; cdr3_nt: TGCAGCGTAGGATCCGGGACAAAAGAGACCCAGTACTTC
j_call: TRBJ1-5; d_call: .; clone_size: .; v_call: TRBV11-2; cdr3_aa: CASSPGEGRQPQHF; cdr3_nt: TGTGCCAGCAGCCCTGGTGAAGGGCGCCAGCCCCAGCATTTT
j_call: TRBJ1-2; d_call: .; clone_size: many; v_call: TRBV7-2; cdr3_aa: CASSLAPGPNYGYTF; cdr3_nt: TGTGCCAGCAGCTTAGCACCGGGGCCCAACTATGGCTACACCTTC
j_call: TRBJ2-3; d_call: .; clone_size: .; v_call: TRBV19; cdr3_aa: CASSRIPSLSTDTQYF; cdr3_nt: TGTGCCAGTAGTAGGATACCTAGTCTTAGCACAGATACGCAGTATTTT
j_call: TRBJ1-1; d_call: TRBD1; clone_size: .; v_call: TRBV11-2; cdr3_aa: CASLAGTGGNTEAFF; cdr3_nt: TGTGCCAGCCTAGCAGGGACAGGTGGGAACACTGAAGCTTTCTTT
j_call: TRBJ2-3; d_call: .; clone_size: .; v_call: TRBV6-1; cdr3_aa: CASSGRRTDTQYF; cdr3_nt: TGTGCCAGCAGTGGCAGGCGCACAGATACGCAGTATTTT
j_call: TRBJ1-4; d_call: .; clone_size: .; v_call: TRBV6-5; cdr3_aa: CASSTRPNEKLFF; cdr3_nt: TGTGCCAGCTCGACAAGGCCAAATGAAAAACTGTTTTTT
j_call: TRBJ1-4; d_call: .; clone_size: .; v_call: TRBV10-3; cdr3_aa: CAISDSGPLMSEKLFF; cdr3_nt: TGTGCCATCAGTGATTCTGGACCGTTGATGAGTGAAAAACTGTTTTTT
j_call: TRBJ2-5; d_call: TRBD2; clone_size: .; v_call: TRBV11-3; cdr3_aa: CASSLTSGSETQYF; cdr3_nt: TGTGCCAGCAGCCTTACTAGCGGGAGTGAGACCCAGTACTTC
j_call: TRBJ2-1; d_call: TRBD2; clone_size: .; v_call: TRBV5-1; cdr3_aa: CASSSGLAAKNEQFF; cdr3_nt: TGCGCCAGCAGCTCGGGACTAGCGGCGAAGAATGAGCAGTTCTTC
j_call: TRBJ2-2; d_call: .; clone_size: many; v_call: TRBV7-9; cdr3_aa: CASSLVQNTGELFF; cdr3_nt: TGTGCCAGCAGCTTAGTACAGAACACCGGGGAGCTGTTTTTT
j_call: TRBJ2-3; d_call: TRBD2; clone_size: once; v_call: TRBV4-3; cdr3_aa: CASSRMSGTSGATDTQYF; cdr3_nt: TGCGCCAGCAGCCGGATGTCCGGGACTAGCGGAGCCACAGATACGCAGTATTTT
j_call: TRBJ2-7; d_call: .; clone_size: .; v_call: TRBV9; cdr3_aa: CASSRTGEGYYEQYF; cdr3_nt: TGTGCCAGCAGCCGTACAGGGGAGGGGTACTACGAGCAGTACTTC
j_call: TRBJ1-2; d_call: TRBD1; clone_size: .; v_call: TRBV11-2; cdr3_aa: CASSGTGANYGYTF; cdr3_nt: TGTGCCAGCAGCGGGACAGGCGCTAACTATGGCTACACCTTC
j_call: TRBJ2-1; d_call: .; clone_size: .; v_call: TRBV29-1; cdr3_aa: CSVERGQVPFF; cdr3_nt: TGCAGCGTTGAACGGGGCCAGGTTCCGTTCTTC
j_call: TRBJ1-4; d_call: .; clone_size: .; v_call: TRBV10-3; cdr3_aa: CAVGGANEKLFF; cdr3_nt: TGTGCCGTAGGGGGGGCTAATGAAAAACTGTTTTTT
j_call: TRBJ2-2; d_call: TRBD1; clone_size: .; v_call: TRBV29-1; cdr3_aa: CSAWDRGNTGELFF; cdr3_nt: TGCAGCGCGTGGGACAGGGGGAACACCGGGGAGCTGTTTTTT